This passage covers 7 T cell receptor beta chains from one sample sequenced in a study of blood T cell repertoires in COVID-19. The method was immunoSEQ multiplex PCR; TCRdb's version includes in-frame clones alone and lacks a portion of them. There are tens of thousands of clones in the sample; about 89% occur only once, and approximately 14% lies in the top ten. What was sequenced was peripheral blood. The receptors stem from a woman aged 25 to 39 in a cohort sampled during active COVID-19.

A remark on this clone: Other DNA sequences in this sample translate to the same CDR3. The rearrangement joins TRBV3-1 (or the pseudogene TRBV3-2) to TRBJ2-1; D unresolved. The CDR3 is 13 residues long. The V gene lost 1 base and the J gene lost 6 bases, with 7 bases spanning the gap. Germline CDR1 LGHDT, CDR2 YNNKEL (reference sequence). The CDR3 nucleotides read TGTGCCAGCAGCCAAGTTTCGCGCAATGAGCAGTTCTTC. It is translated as CASSQVSRNEQFF.

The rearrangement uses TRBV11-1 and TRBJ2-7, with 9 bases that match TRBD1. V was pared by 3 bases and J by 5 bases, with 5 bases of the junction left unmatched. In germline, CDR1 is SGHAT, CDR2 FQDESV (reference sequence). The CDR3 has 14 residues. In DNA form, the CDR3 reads TGTGCCAGCAGCTTGGACAGGGGAGGACACGAGCAGTACTTC. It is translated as CASSLDRGGHEQYF.

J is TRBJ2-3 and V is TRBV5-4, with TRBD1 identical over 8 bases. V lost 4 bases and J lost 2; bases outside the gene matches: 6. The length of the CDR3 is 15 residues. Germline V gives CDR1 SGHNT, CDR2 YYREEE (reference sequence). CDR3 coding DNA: TGTGCCAGCAGCCCGTGGACAGGGTTCACAGATACGCAGTATTTT. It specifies CASSPWTGFTDTQYF.

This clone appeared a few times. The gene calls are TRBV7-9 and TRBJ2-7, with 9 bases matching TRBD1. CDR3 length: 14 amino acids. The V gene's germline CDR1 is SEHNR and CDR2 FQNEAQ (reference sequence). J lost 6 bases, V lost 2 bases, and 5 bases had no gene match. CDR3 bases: TGTGCCAGCAGCTTACGACAGGGGGGATTCGAGCAGTACTTC. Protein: CASSLRQGGFEQYF.

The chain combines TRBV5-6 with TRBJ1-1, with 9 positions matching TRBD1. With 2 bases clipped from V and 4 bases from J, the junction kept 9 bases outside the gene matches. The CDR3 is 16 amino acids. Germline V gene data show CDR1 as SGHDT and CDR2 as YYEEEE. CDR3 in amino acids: CASSFLPGQGTTEAFF. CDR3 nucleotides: TGTGCCAGCAGCTTTCTCCCTGGACAGGGGACCACTGAAGCTTTCTTT.

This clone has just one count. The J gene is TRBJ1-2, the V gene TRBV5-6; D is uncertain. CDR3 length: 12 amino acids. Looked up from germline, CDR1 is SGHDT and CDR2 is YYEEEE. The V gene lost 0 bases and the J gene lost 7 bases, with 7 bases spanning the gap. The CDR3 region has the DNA TGTGCCAGCAGCTTGGGGTTTAGTGGCTACACCTTC. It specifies CASSLGFSGYTF.

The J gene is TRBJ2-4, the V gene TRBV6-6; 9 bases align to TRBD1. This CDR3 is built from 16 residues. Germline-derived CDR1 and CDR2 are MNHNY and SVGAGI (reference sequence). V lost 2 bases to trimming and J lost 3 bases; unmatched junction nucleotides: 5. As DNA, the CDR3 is TGTGCCAGCAGTTACCGACAGGGGGGGGTCAAAAACATTCAGTACTTC. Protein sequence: CASSYRQGGVKNIQYF.